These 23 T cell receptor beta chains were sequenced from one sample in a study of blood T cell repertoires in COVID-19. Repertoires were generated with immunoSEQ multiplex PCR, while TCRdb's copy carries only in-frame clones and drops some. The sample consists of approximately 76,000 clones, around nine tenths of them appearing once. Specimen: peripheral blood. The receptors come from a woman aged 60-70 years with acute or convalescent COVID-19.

CDR3 loop: CAISDGTGSNQPQHF. For the CDR3, the DNA is TGTGCCATCAGTGATGGGACAGGTAGCAATCAGCCCCAGCATTTT. V gene TRBV10-3 combines with J gene TRBJ1-5, with 8 bases identical to TRBD1. The CDR3 runs 15 residues. The germline V gene has CDR1 ENHRY and CDR2 SYGVKD. V dropped 3 bases and J dropped 0; count of bases not matched to a gene: 1.

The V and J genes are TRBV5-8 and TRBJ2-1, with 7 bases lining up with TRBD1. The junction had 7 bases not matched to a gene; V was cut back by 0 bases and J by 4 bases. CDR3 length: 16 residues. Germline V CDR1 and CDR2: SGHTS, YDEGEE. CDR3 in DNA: TGTGCCAGCAGCTTGGGAGACAGGGCGGGTTACAATGAGCAGTTCTTC. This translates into CASSLGDRAGYNEQFF.

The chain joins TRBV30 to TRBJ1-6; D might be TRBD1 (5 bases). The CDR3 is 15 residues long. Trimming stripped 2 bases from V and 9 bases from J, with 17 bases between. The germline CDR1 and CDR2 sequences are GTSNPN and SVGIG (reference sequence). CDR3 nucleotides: TGTGCCTGGAGTCATAAAAGGGGTCGGAGTTCACCCCTCCACTTT. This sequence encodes CAWSHKRGRSSPLHF.

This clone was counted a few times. The CDR3 sequence is CASLDRGDHEQYF. As DNA, the CDR3 is TGTGCCAGCCTTGACAGGGGGGACCACGAGCAGTACTTC. The chain carries TRBV6-4 and TRBJ2-7, with 9 nucleotides matching TRBD1. This CDR3 has 13 residues. The germline V gene encodes CDR1 MRHNA and CDR2 SNTAGT. The J segment lost 5 bases and the V segment lost 8 bases, leaving 7 bases of the junction unmatched.

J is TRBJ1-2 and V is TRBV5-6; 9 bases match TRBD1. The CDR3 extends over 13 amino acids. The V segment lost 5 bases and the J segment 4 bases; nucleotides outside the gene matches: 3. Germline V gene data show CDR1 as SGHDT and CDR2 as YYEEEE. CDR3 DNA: TGTGCCAGCAGACAGGGGGCGGTCTATGGCTACACCTTC. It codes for CASRQGAVYGYTF.

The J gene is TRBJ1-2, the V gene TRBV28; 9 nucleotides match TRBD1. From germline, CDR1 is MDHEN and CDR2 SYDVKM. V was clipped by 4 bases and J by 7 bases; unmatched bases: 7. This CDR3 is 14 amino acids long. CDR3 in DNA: TGTGCCAGCAGTTCCCTACAGGGGGCGCGTGGCTACACCTTC. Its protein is CASSSLQGARGYTF.

CDR3 bases: TGTGCCAGTAGTATCCAGGACAGGGACTACGAGCAGTACTTC. Translation: CASSIQDRDYEQYF. V gene TRBV19 combines with J gene TRBJ2-7; 8 bases agree with TRBD1. The V gene's germline CDR1 is LNHDA and CDR2 SQIVND (reference sequence). The CDR3 is made up of 14 amino acids. V lost 3 bases and J lost 3; bases outside the gene matches: 4.

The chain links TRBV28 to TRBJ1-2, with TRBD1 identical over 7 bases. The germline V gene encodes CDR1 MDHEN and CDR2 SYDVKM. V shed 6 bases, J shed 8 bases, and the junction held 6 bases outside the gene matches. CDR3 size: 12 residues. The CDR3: CASSQQGMGYTF. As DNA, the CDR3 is TGTGCCAGCAGCCAACAGGGGATGGGCTACACCTTC.

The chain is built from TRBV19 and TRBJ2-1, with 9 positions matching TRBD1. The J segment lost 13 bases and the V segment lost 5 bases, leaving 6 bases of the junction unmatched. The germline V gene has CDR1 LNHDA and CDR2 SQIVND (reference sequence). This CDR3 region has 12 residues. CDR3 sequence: CASSYLTGGQFF. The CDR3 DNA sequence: TGTGCCAGTAGTTATCTCACAGGGGGCCAGTTCTTC.

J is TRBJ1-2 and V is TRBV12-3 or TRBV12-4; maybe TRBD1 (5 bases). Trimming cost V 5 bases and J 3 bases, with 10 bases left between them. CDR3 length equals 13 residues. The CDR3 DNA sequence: TGTGCCAGCAGTCAGACAGACTACTATGGCTACACCTTC. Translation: CASSQTDYYGYTF.

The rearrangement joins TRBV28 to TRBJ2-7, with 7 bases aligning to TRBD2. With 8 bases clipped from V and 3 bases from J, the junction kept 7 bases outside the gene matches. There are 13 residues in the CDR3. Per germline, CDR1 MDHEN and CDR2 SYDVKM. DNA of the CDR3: TGTGCCAGCCGGCCGGGCGGGAGCTACGAGCAGTACTTC. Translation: CASRPGGSYEQYF.

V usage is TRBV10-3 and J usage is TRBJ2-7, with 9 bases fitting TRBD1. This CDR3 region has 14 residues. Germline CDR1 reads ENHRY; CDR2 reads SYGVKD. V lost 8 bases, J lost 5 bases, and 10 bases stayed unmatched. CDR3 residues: CAIGLTGGLDEQYF. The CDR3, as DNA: TGTGCCATCGGACTAACAGGGGGCCTCGACGAGCAGTACTTC.

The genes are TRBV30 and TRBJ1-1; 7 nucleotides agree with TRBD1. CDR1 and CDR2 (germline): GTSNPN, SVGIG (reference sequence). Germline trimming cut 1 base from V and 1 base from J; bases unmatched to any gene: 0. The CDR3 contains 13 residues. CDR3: CAWSGQGNTEAFF. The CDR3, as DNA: TGTGCCTGGAGTGGACAGGGGAACACTGAAGCTTTCTTT. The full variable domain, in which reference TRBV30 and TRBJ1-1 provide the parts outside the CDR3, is SQTIHQWPATLVQPVGSPLSLECTVEGTSNPNLYWYRQAAGRGLQLLFYSVGIGQISSEVPQNLSASRPQDRQFILSSKKLLLSDSGFYLCAWSGQGNTEAFFGQGTRLTVV.

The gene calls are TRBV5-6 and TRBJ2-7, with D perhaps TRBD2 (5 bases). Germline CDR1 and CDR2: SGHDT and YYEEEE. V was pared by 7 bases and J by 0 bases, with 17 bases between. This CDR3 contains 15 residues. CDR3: CASQNRPGSSYEQYF. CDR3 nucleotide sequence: TGTGCCAGCCAAAATCGACCGGGGAGCTCCTACGAGCAGTACTTC.

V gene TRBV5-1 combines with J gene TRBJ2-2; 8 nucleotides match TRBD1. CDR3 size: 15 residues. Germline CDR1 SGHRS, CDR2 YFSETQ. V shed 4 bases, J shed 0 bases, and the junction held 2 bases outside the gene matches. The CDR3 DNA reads TGCGCCAGCAGCCCGACAGGGGCGAACACCGGGGAGCTGTTTTTT. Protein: CASSPTGANTGELFF.

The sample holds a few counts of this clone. In nucleotides, the CDR3 is TGTGCCAGCGAAGTGGGCGGGAGTCGGTACAATGAGCAGTTCTTC. Translating it yields CASEVGGSRYNEQFF. This chain connects TRBV19 to TRBJ2-1, with 7 bases lining up with TRBD2. V dropped 9 bases and J dropped 4; count of bases not matched to a gene: 12. The length of the CDR3 is 15 residues. Germline loops: CDR1 LNHDA, CDR2 SQIVND (reference sequence).

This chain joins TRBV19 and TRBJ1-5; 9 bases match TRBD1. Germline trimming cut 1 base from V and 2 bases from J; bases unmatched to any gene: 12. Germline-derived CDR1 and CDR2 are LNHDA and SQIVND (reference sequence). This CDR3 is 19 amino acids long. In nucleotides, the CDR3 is TGTGCCAGTAGTATAGTAGCGGGACAGGGTATTTTGGGCAATCAGCCCCAGCATTTT. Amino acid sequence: CASSIVAGQGILGNQPQHF.

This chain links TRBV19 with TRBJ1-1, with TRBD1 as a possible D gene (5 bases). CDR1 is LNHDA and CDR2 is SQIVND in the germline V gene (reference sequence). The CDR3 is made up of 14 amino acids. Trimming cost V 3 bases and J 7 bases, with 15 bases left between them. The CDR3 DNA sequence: TGTGCCAGTAGTATGCTGCAGGGCCTTAGTGAAGCTTTCTTT. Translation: CASSMLQGLSEAFF.

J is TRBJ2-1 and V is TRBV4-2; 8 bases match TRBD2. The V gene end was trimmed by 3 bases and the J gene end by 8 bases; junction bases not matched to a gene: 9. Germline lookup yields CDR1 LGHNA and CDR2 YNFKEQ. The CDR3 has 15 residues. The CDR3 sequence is CASSHTGLVSDEQFF. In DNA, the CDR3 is TGTGCCAGCAGCCACACGGGACTAGTAAGTGATGAGCAGTTCTTC.

The CDR3 region is CASSPGLASRDNEQFF. The CDR3 coding sequence is TGCGCCAGCAGCCCCGGACTAGCGTCGCGAGACAATGAGCAGTTCTTC. V gene TRBV5-1 combines with J gene TRBJ2-1, with TRBD2 identical over 9 bases. The J segment lost 5 bases and the V segment lost 4 bases, leaving 10 bases of the junction unmatched. Per the germline V gene, CDR1 is SGHRS and CDR2 is YFSETQ. CDR3 length: 16 residues.

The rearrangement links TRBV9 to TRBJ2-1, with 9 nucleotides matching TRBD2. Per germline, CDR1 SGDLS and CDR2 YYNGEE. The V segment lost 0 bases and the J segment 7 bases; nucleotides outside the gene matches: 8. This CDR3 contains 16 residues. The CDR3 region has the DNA TGTGCCAGCAGCGTAGGACTAGCGGAGACATTAAATGAGCAGTTCTTC. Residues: CASSVGLAETLNEQFF.

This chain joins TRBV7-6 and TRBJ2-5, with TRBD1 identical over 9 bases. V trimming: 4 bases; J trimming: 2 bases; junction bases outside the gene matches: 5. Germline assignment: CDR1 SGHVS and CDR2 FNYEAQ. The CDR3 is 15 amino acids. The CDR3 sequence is CASSSTTGGQETQYF. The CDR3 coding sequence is TGTGCCAGCAGCTCTACGACAGGGGGTCAAGAGACCCAGTACTTC.

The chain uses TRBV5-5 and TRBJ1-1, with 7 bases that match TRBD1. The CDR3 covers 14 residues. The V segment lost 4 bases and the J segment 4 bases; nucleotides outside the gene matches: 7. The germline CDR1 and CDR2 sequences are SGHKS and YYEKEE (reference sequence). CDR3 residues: CASSLDRVLTEAFF. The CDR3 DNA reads TGTGCCAGCAGCCTCGACAGGGTTCTCACTGAAGCTTTCTTT.